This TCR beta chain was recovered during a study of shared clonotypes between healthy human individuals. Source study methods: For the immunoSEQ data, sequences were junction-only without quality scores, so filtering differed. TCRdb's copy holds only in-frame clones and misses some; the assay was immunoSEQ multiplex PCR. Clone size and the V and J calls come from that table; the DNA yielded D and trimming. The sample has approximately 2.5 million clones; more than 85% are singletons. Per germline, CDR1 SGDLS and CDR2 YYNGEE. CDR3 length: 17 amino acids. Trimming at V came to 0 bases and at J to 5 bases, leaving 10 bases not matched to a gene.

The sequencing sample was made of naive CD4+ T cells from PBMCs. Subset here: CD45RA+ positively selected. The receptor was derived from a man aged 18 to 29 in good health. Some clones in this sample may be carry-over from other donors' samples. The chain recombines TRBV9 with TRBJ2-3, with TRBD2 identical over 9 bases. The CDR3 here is CASSVGPAGGRIDTQYF. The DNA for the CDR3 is TGTGCCAGCAGCGTAGGCCCAGCGGGAGGTCGTATAGATACGCAGTATTTT.